This T cell receptor beta chain emerged from a study of blood T cell repertoires in COVID-19. Study information: PBMCs, B-cell-depleted T cells, or T cells provided the cDNA or gDNA that made up the material.

In this sample, this clone turned up once. Assay: immunoSEQ multiplex PCR; the TCRdb copy retains only in-frame clones and omits some. Among 170,000 or so clones listed, 85% to 95% were seen once. The CDR3 has 15 amino acids. Germline V lookup: CDR1 SGHDT, CDR2 YYEEEE. V gave up 2 bases and J gave up 0 bases, with 9 bases separating them. Sequencing was done on a sample of peripheral blood. This sequence was found in a man aged 50 to 60 with acute or convalescent COVID-19. The chain combines TRBV5-6 with TRBJ1-3, with D uncertain. This CDR3 reads CASSFEDNSGNTIYF. The CDR3 nucleotides read TGTGCCAGCAGCTTTGAAGACAACTCTGGAAACACCATATATTTT.